The 24 T cell receptor beta chains below were found in one sample sequenced in a study of cytomegalovirus exposure and HLA in healthy donors (TCRdb year 2017). The library was generated by the immunoSEQ multiplex PCR assay. A mixture of 60 forward primers for TCR Vbeta segments and 13 reverse primers for TCR Jbeta segments was used in the multiplex PCR. TCRdb took this table from immuneACCESS and kept in-frame rearrangements with V and J called. Such tables lack part of the clones; where checked against another copy, unresolved V genes explain under half of the gap, and the rest is unexplained. This sample comprises some 150,000 clones, 70% to 85% of them detected only once. The ten largest clones add up to approximately 2.3% of the sample. The specimen sequenced was PBMCs. These receptors all stem from a man between 25 and 39 years old in good health and CMV-seronegative.

Remarks on this clone: At one end, the junction sequence differs from germline, possibly due to a read error. V and J are TRBV29-1 and TRBJ1-2; possibly TRBD1 for D (5 bases). The CDR3 loop spans 13 amino acids. CDR1 is SQVTM, CDR2 ANQGSEA, per germline. The CDR3: CSVSDGADYGYPF. The CDR3 nucleotides are TGCAGCGTTTCGGACGGGGCGGACTATGGCTACCCCTTC.

The chain recombines TRBV11-2 with TRBJ2-5; TRBD1 matches at 8 bases. Germline V CDR1 and CDR2: SGHAT, FQNNGV. The length of the CDR3 is 14 residues. Trimming removed 5 bases from V and 10 bases from J; junction bases left unmatched: 12. The chain's CDR3 is CASSGGRGREVQYF. In DNA, the CDR3 is TGTGCCAGCAGCGGGGGCAGGGGGCGAGAGGTCCAGTACTTC.

J is TRBJ2-7 and V is TRBV28; D ambiguous. This CDR3 has 12 amino acids. The V end lost 3 bases, the J end lost 5 bases, and 8 bases lay between the germline ends. CDR1 is MDHEN and CDR2 is SYDVKM in the germline V gene. CDR3: CASSFGRDEQYF. DNA of the CDR3: TGTGCCAGCAGTTTTGGTCGGGACGAGCAGTACTTC.

The chain has TRBV7-3 and TRBJ2-7; 11 bases fit TRBD1. After removal of 5 bases from V and 1 base from J, the junction contained 7 bases not matched to a gene. Germline loops: CDR1 SGHTA, CDR2 FQGTGA. CDR3 length: 16 residues. CDR3 protein: CASSLAGTGGSYEQYF. CDR3 nucleotide sequence: TGTGCCAGCAGCCTAGCCGGGACAGGGGGTTCCTACGAGCAGTACTTC. Complete variable domain (other parts from reference TRBV7-3 and TRBJ2-7): GAGVSQTPSNKVTEKGKYVELRCDPISGHTALYWYRQSLGQGPEFLIYFQGTGAADDSGLPNDRFFAVRPEGSVSTLKIQRTERGDSAVYLCASSLAGTGGSYEQYFGPGTRLTVT.

This clone has only a few counts. CDR3 nucleotide sequence: TGCAGCGTTGAAGGGGGGCCTGAAGAAAAACTGTTTTTT. This encodes CSVEGGPEEKLFF. The chain uses TRBV29-1 and TRBJ1-4, with D perhaps matching TRBD1 (6 bases). Germline V gene sequence: CDR1 SQVTM, CDR2 ANQGSEA. The V end was cut by 1 base, the J end by 8 bases, with 11 bases between. This CDR3 has 13 amino acids.

The chain combines TRBV9 with TRBJ2-2; 8 bases fit TRBD2. The CDR3 covers 14 residues. Germline-derived CDR1 and CDR2 are SGDLS and YYNGEE. The junction had 3 bases not matched to a gene; V was cut back by 4 bases and J by 4 bases. CDR3 sequence: CASSSGGATGELFF. The CDR3 region has the DNA TGTGCCAGCAGCTCCGGGGGGGCCACCGGGGAGCTGTTTTTT.

The V and J genes are TRBV7-9 and TRBJ1-3, with unresolved D. The CDR3 has 13 amino acids. Trimming pared 5 bases from V and 8 bases from J, leaving 13 bases between. Germline loops: CDR1 SEHNR, CDR2 FQNEAQ (reference sequence). The CDR3 region has the DNA TGTGCCAGCAGCCTAGGACTCTGGGACACCATATATTTT. This gives the protein CASSLGLWDTIYF.

Notes on this clone: Germline is not matched at one junction end, which may reflect a read error. The chain employs TRBV4-3 and TRBJ1-6, with D tentatively TRBD1 (5 bases). Germline V CDR1 and CDR2: LGHNA, YSLEER. The CDR3 spans 15 residues. CDR3 sequence reads: CASSQEAGLNSPLNF. The CDR3 coding sequence is TGCGCCAGCAGCCAAGAGGCGGGGCTTAATTCACCCCTCAACTTT.

V is TRBV5-6 and J is TRBJ2-3; 11 bases match TRBD2. V shed 0 bases and J 5 bases; nucleotides not matched to a gene: 8. Germline lookup yields CDR1 SGHDT and CDR2 YYEEEE. The CDR3 totals 17 residues. The CDR3 here is CASSLGASGGRLDTQYF. The CDR3 DNA follows: TGTGCCAGCAGCTTGGGAGCTAGCGGGGGGAGGCTAGATACGCAGTATTTT.

The chain employs TRBV5-1 and TRBJ2-7; D ambiguous. CDR1 and CDR2 from the germline V gene are SGHRS and YFSETQ. The CDR3 has 14 residues. V lost 0 bases, J lost 1 base, and 8 bases lay in between. The CDR3 here is CASSLGGASYEQYF. DNA for the CDR3: TGCGCCAGCAGCTTGGGCGGTGCTTCCTACGAGCAGTACTTC.

The V and J genes are TRBV6-1 and TRBJ2-7; 9 bases fit TRBD1. The germline gives CDR1 MNHNS, CDR2 SASEGT. Trimming at V came to 3 bases and at J to 5 bases, leaving 8 bases not matched to a gene. There are 15 residues in the CDR3. CDR3 nucleotides: TGTGCCAGCAGTGACCGGGACAGGGAGGGAGACGAGCAGTACTTC. This translates into CASSDRDREGDEQYF.

The chain carries TRBV18 and TRBJ2-5, with D hard to call. Deletions cut 2 bases from V and 5 bases from J, with 6 bases between. The CDR3 consists of 12 residues. Germline assignment: CDR1 KGHSH and CDR2 LQKENI. The CDR3, as DNA: TGTGCCAGCTCACCAACGAGGGAGACCCAGTACTTC. It codes for CASSPTRETQYF.

This clone occurred a few times. The chain links TRBV28 to TRBJ1-5; unclear D gene. Germline loops: CDR1 MDHEN, CDR2 SYDVKM. Trimming shortened V by 6 bases and J by 0 bases, and 12 bases separated the two germline ends. The CDR3 spans 15 residues. The CDR3 DNA follows: TGTGCCAGCAGGGCCGACGGGAATAGCAATCAGCCCCAGCATTTT. It is translated as CASRADGNSNQPQHF. Drawing the rest from reference TRBV28 and TRBJ1-5, the complete variable domain is DVKVTQSSRYLVKRTGEKVFLECVQDMDHENMFWYRQDPGLGLRLIYFSYDVKMKEKGDIPEGYSVSREKKERFSLILESASTNQTSMYLCASRADGNSNQPQHFGDGTRLSIL.

J is TRBJ1-5 and V is TRBV6-1, with a possible D match to TRBD1 (6 bases). Trimming took off 3 bases at V and 2 bases at J, with 11 bases between the two ends. Germline values: CDR1 MNHNS, CDR2 SASEGT. This CDR3 region has 15 residues. CDR3 in amino acids: CASSDYRDRNQPQHF. In DNA form, the CDR3 reads TGTGCCAGCAGTGACTACAGGGACCGCAATCAGCCCCAGCATTTT.

This sequence joins TRBV7-2 and TRBJ2-1; perhaps TRBD1 as D (6 bases). V gave up 5 bases and J gave up 10 bases, with 15 bases separating them. CDR3 length equals 13 residues. CDR1 and CDR2 (germline): SGHTA, FQGNSA. The CDR3 spells CASSPKTGPEQFF. DNA of the CDR3: TGTGCCAGCAGCCCCAAGACAGGACCCGAGCAGTTCTTC.

The rearrangement uses TRBV18 and TRBJ1-3; no clear D gene. Germline V gene data show CDR1 as KGHSH and CDR2 as LQKENI. This CDR3 is built from 14 residues. V lost 1 base and J lost 4, with 8 bases in between. The CDR3 nucleotides read TGTGCCAGCTCACCACTTCAGTCCGGAAACACCATATATTTT. This sequence encodes CASSPLQSGNTIYF.

The chain has TRBV4-3 and TRBJ2-1; the match to TRBD2 covers 7 bases. The CDR3 sequence is 15 residues long. The germline CDR1 and CDR2 sequences are LGHNA and YSLEER. The V gene end was trimmed by 3 bases and the J gene end by 4 bases; junction bases not matched to a gene: 6. The CDR3 protein is CASSQGTTVYNEQFF. The CDR3, as DNA: TGCGCCAGCAGCCAGGGGACTACTGTGTACAATGAGCAGTTCTTC.

The chain has TRBV7-6 and TRBJ2-5, with D possibly matching TRBD1 (6 bases). The V and J ends lost 1 base and 6 bases respectively, with 15 bases between them. The germline CDR1 and CDR2 sequences are SGHVS and FNYEAQ. This CDR3 region has 15 residues. CDR3 sequence (DNA): TGTGCCAGCAGCTTAGGCCAGGGGAAAATTCAGACCCAGTACTTC. This codes for CASSLGQGKIQTQYF.

The V and J genes are TRBV6-1 and TRBJ1-2, with 7 bases fitting TRBD1. The CDR3 spans 14 residues. V dropped 8 bases and J dropped 8; count of bases not matched to a gene: 14. The germline V gene has CDR1 MNHNS and CDR2 SASEGT. CDR3 nucleotide sequence: TGTGCCAGCCATAATGATCAGGGGGTCGGCGGCTACACCTTC. Translation: CASHNDQGVGGYTF.

The rearrangement links TRBV5-1 to TRBJ1-2; D unresolved. The CDR3 has 14 residues. Germline values: CDR1 SGHRS, CDR2 YFSETQ. V lost 4 bases and J lost 4, with 14 bases in between. This CDR3 is CASSMTSNGYGYTF. CDR3 nucleotide sequence: TGCGCCAGCAGCATGACAAGCAATGGCTATGGCTACACCTTC.

This chain links TRBV14 with TRBJ1-1; the D is unclear. There are 12 residues in the CDR3. With 4 bases removed from V and 3 bases from J, the gap between germline ends came to 6 bases. Per the germline V gene, CDR1 is SGHDN and CDR2 is FVKESK. The CDR3 here is CASSPFDTEAFF. The DNA of the CDR3 is TGTGCCAGCAGCCCATTTGACACTGAAGCTTTCTTT.

This sequence joins TRBV6-1 and TRBJ2-7; 7 positions agree with TRBD1. The CDR3 length is 15 residues. CDR1 is MNHNS, CDR2 SASEGT, per germline. Losses at the gene ends were 6 bases for V and 3 bases for J; bases not matched to a gene: 11. The CDR3 sequence: CASRAGMTGIYEQYF. CDR3 coding DNA: TGTGCCAGCAGGGCTGGGATGACAGGGATCTACGAGCAGTACTTC.

This sequence joins TRBV5-1 and TRBJ1-1, with 7 bases matching TRBD1. Trimming cost V 5 bases and J 0 bases; bases outside gene matches: 10. Germline V lookup: CDR1 SGHRS, CDR2 YFSETQ. The CDR3 runs 16 residues. The CDR3 sequence is CASRPDRDIMNTEAFF. The CDR3 coding sequence is TGCGCCAGCAGACCCGACAGGGACATCATGAACACTGAAGCTTTCTTT. Using reference TRBV5-1 and TRBJ1-1 for the parts outside the CDR3, the full variable domain is KAGVTQTPRYLIKTRGQQVTLSCSPISGHRSVSWYQQTPGQGLQFLFEYFSETQRNKGNFPGRFSGRQFSNSRSEMNVSTLELGDSALYLCASRPDRDIMNTEAFFGQGTRLTVV.

The chain is built from TRBV5-4 and TRBJ2-7, with a weak D call TRBD1 (5 bases). This CDR3 is built from 14 residues. Germline V CDR1 and CDR2: SGHNT, YYREEE (reference sequence). The ends were cut back, 0 bases at V and 5 bases at J, with 12 bases in the middle. The CDR3 spells CASSLAGNTNEQYF. CDR3 bases: TGTGCCAGCAGCTTGGCAGGGAACACTAACGAGCAGTACTTC.